The rows below give T cell receptor beta chains drawn from one sample of a study of cytomegalovirus exposure and HLA in healthy donors. Clones were read by immunoSEQ multiplex PCR, and TCRdb kept only the in-frame ones, dropping some. The table includes 100,000 to 120,000 clones, about 69% detected once. Sequencing used PBMCs. All receptors derive from a man aged 40-49 years in good health and CMV-seronegative. Both conserved end residues are trimmed from each CDR3. Only part of the rows carry a size: once, few, many, or a class if the clone is expanded.

V gene: TRBV5-1; clone size: -; CDR3 protein: ASSLEGLAGEVTDTQY
V gene: TRBV29-1; clone size: few; CDR3 protein: SVEERDLSGREQF
V gene: TRBV21-1; clone size: -; CDR3 protein: ASSNRTEPETQY
V gene: TRBV2; clone size: few; CDR3 protein: ASRAWTGNTEAF
V gene: TRBV10-1; clone size: -; CDR3 protein: ASSEGRTGSGEQY
V gene: TRBV6-4; clone size: -; CDR3 protein: ASSASGGRTGELF
V gene: TRBV7-9; clone size: -; CDR3 protein: ASSIGQGFYEQY
V gene: TRBV13; clone size: -; CDR3 protein: ASSSKQGTETQY
V gene: TRBV5-1; clone size: -; CDR3 protein: ASSLDQGSDTQY
V gene: TRBV27; clone size: -; CDR3 protein: ASSLVAGGTDTQY
V gene: TRBV29-1; clone size: -; CDR3 protein: SVEDLVTDTQY
V gene: TRBV11-2; clone size: -; CDR3 protein: ASSLVLVNEQF
V gene: TRBV5-4; clone size: -; CDR3 protein: ASSLGRAQNTGELF
V gene: TRBV14; clone size: -; CDR3 protein: ASSRQGGVWETQY
V gene: TRBV5-1; clone size: -; CDR3 protein: ASSLVPQNNEQF
V gene: TRBV12-2; clone size: -; CDR3 protein: ASRLARREGSTDTQY
V gene: TRBV20-1; clone size: -; CDR3 protein: SASISYEQY
V gene: TRBV28; clone size: -; CDR3 protein: ASSAGHSNQPQH
V gene: TRBV5-8; clone size: -; CDR3 protein: ASSLSSGDNNEQF
V gene: TRBV6-5; clone size: once; CDR3 protein: ASRKISTGELF
V gene: TRBV29-1; clone size: once; CDR3 protein: SVEDAGNTGELF
V gene: TRBV9; clone size: -; CDR3 protein: ASSVGGISYNSPLH
V gene: TRBV5-8; clone size: -; CDR3 protein: ASSLQGRETQY
V gene: TRBV5-1; clone size: -; CDR3 protein: ASSPVVVQPQH
V gene: TRBV7-9; clone size: -; CDR3 protein: ASSLFKANTEAF
V gene: TRBV5-1; clone size: few; CDR3 protein: ASSRGSDTDTQY
V gene: TRBV7-9; clone size: -; CDR3 protein: ASSGAGLAGNEQF
V gene: TRBV1; clone size: -; CDR3 protein: TSSQDYSGRDSGNEQF
V gene: TRBV7-9; clone size: once; CDR3 protein: ASSLTRGHTEAF
V gene: TRBV6-1; clone size: few; CDR3 protein: ASSTHRGRDNEQF
V gene: TRBV4-1; clone size: -; CDR3 protein: ASSHGSLSSNQPQH
V gene: TRBV19; clone size: -; CDR3 protein: ASSPGTGGFYGYT
V gene: TRBV7-8; clone size: -; CDR3 protein: ASSLRTSGKEQY
V gene: TRBV5-1; clone size: -; CDR3 protein: ASSATSRSYNEQF
V gene: TRBV6-6; clone size: -; CDR3 protein: ASSYSSSGAYEQY
V gene: TRBV18; clone size: -; CDR3 protein: ASSLPGLAGENEQF
V gene: TRBV10-3; clone size: -; CDR3 protein: AIRGDRGNAF
V gene: TRBV30; clone size: -; CDR3 protein: AWSHGSFTDTQY
V gene: TRBV7-9; clone size: -; CDR3 protein: ASSPPGTYTEAF
V gene: TRBV7-6; clone size: -; CDR3 protein: ASNVGGGYQETQY